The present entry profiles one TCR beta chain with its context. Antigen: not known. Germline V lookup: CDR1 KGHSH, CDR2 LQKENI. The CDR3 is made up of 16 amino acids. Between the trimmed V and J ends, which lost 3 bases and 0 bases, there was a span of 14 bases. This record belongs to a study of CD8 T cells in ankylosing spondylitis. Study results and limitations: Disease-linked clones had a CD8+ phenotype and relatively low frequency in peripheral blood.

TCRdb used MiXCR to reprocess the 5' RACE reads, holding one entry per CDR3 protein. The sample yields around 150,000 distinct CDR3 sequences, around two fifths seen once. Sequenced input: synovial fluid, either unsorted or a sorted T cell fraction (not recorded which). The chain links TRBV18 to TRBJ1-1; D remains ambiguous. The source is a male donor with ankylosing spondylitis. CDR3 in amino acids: CASSPFRKRVNTEAFF. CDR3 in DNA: TGTGCCAGCTCACCTTTCAGAAAGAGGGTGAACACTGAAGCTTTCTTT.